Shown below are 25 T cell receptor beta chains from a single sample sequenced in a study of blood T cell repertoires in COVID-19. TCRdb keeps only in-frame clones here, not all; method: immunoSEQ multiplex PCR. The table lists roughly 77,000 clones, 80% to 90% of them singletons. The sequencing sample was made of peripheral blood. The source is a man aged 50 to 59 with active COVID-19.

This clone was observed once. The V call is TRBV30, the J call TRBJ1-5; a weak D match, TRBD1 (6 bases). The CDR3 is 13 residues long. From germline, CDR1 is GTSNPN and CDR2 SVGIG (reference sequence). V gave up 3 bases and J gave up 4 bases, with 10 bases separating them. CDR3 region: CAWSIQGNQPQHF. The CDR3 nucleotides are TGTGCCTGGAGCATACAGGGTAATCAGCCCCAGCATTTT.

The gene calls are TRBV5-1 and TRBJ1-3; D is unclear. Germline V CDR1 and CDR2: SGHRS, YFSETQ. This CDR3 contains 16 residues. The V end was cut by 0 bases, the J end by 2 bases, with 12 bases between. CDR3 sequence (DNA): TGCGCCAGCAGCTTGGATCCCGGGTCCGCTGGAAACACCATATATTTT. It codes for CASSLDPGSAGNTIYF.

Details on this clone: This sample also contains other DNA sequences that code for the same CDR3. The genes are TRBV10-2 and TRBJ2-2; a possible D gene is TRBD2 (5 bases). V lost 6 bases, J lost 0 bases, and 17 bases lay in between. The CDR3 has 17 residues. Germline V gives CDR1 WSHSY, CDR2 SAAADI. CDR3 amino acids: CASRTPRTRSNTGELFF. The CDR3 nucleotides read TGCGCCAGCAGGACTCCGCGGACTCGCTCGAACACCGGGGAGCTGTTTTTT.

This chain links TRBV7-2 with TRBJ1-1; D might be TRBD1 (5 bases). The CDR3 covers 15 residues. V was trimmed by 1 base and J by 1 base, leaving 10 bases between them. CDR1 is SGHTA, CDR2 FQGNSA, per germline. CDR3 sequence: CASSLGQPGNTEAFF. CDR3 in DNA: TGTGCCAGCAGCTTAGGACAGCCCGGGAACACTGAAGCTTTCTTT.

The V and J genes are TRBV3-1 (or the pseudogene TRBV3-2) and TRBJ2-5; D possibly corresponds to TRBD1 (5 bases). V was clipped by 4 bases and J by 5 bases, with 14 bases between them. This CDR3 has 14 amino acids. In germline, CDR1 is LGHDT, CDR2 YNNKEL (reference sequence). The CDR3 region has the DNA TGTGCCAGCAGCCCGTCAGGGCTTGCGGAGACCCAGTACTTC. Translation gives CASSPSGLAETQYF.

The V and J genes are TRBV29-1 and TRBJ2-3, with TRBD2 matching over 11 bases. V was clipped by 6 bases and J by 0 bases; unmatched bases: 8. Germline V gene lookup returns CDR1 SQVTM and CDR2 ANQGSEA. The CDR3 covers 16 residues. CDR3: CSVTGTSGTSTDTQYF. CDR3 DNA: TGCAGCGTAACCGGGACTAGCGGTACAAGCACAGATACGCAGTATTTT.

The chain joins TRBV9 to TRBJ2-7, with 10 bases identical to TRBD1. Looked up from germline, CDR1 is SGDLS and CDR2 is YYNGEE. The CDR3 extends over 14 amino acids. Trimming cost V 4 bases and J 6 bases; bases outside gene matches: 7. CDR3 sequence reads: CASSTRQGAGEQYF. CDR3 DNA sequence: TGTGCCAGCAGCACCCGACAGGGGGCCGGCGAGCAGTACTTC.

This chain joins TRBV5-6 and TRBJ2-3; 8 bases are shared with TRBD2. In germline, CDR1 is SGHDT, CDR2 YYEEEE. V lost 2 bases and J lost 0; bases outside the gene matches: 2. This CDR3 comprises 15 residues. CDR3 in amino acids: CASSFAGGSTDTQYF. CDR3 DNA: TGTGCCAGCAGCTTTGCGGGAGGAAGCACAGATACGCAGTATTTT.

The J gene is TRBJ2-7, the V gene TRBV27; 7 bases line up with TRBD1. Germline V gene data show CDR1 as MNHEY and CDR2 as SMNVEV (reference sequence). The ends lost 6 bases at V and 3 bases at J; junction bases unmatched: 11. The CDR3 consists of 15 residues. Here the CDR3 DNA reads TGTGCCAGCAGCCGTGGGCCGGGACAGATCTACGAGCAGTACTTC. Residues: CASSRGPGQIYEQYF.

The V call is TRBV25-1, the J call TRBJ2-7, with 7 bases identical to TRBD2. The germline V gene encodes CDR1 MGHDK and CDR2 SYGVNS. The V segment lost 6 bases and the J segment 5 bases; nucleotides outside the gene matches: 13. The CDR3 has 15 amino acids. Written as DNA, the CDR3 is TGTGCCAGCAGCCCCCGGGACTACGCCTACGACGAGCAGTACTTC. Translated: CASSPRDYAYDEQYF.

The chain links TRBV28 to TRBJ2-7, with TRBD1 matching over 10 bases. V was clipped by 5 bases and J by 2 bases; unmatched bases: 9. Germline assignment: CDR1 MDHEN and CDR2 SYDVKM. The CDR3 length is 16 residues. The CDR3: CASSPLPGQGTYEQYF. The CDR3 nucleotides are TGTGCCAGCAGTCCCCTACCGGGACAGGGGACCTACGAGCAGTACTTC.

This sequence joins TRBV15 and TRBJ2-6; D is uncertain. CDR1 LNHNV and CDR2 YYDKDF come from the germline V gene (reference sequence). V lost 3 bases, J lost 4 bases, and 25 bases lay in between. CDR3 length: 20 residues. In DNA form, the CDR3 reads TGTGCCACCAGCAGGGTCTTGTCTTCCTTGATCGCTGGCGGGGCCAACGTCCTGACTTTC. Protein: CATSRVLSSLIAGGANVLTF.

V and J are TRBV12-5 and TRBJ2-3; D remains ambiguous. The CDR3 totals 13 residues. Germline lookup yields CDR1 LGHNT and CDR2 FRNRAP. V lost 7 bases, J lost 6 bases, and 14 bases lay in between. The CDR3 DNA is TGTGCTAGTGCCCATCAATTCCCCGATACGCAGTATTTT. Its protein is CASAHQFPDTQYF.

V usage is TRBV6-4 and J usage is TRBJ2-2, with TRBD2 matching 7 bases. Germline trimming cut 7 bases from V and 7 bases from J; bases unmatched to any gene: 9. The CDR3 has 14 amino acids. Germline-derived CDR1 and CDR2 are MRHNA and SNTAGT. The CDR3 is CASTRRELSGELFF. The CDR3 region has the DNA TGTGCCAGCACACGGCGGGAGCTTAGCGGGGAGCTGTTTTTT.

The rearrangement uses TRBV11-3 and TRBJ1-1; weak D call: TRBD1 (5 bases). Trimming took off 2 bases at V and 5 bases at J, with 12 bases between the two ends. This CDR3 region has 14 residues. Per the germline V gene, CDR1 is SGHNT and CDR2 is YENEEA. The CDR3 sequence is CASSLSQGLTEAFF. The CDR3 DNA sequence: TGTGCCAGCAGCTTAAGTCAGGGCCTGACTGAAGCTTTCTTT.

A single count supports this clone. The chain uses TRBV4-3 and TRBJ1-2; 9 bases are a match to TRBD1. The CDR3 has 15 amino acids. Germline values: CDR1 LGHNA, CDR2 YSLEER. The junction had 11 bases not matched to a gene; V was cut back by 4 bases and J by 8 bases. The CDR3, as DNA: TGCGCCAGCAGCCCCCTGACAGGGGGAAAGGGAGGCTACACCTTC. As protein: CASSPLTGGKGGYTF.

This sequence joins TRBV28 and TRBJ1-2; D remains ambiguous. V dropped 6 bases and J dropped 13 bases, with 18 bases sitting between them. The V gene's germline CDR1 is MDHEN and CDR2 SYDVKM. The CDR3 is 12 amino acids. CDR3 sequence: CASRKGDREGTF. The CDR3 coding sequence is TGTGCCAGCAGGAAGGGCGACCGGGAGGGCACCTTC.

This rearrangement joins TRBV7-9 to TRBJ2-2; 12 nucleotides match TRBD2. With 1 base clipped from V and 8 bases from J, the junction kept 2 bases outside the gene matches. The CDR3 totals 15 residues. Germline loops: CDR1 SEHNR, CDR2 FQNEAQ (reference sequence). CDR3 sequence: CASSLGGLAGGELFF. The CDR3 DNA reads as TGTGCCAGCAGCTTAGGCGGACTAGCGGGAGGGGAGCTGTTTTTT.

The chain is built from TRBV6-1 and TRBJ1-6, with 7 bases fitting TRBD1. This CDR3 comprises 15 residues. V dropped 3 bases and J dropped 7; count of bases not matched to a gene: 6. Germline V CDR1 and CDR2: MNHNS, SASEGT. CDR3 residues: CASSETGLGNSPLHF. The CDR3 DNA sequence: TGTGCCAGCAGTGAGACAGGGCTGGGAAATTCACCCCTCCACTTT.

CDR3 coding DNA: TGTGCCAGCAGCTTAGTGAATAGCGGGATAGACGAGCAGTACTTC. Protein: CASSLVNSGIDEQYF. This chain connects TRBV7-2 to TRBJ2-7; 8 bases are shared with TRBD2. Germline CDR1 reads SGHTA; CDR2 reads FQGNSA. The ends lost 1 base at V and 5 bases at J; junction bases unmatched: 7. This CDR3 is built from 15 residues.

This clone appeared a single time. CDR3 coding DNA: TGCGCCAGCAGCTCCTGGAGTAGCGCCTCGTACAATGAGCAGTTCTTC. The encoded protein is CASSSWSSASYNEQFF. The rearrangement joins TRBV5-1 to TRBJ2-1; D might be TRBD2 (5 bases). The V gene's germline CDR1 is SGHRS and CDR2 YFSETQ. Between the trimmed V and J ends, which lost 3 bases and 4 bases, there was a span of 17 bases. The length of the CDR3 is 16 residues.

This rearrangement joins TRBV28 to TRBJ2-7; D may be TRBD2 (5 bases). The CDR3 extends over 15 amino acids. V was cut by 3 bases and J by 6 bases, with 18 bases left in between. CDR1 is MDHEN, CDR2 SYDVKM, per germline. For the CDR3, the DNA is TGTGCCAGCAGTTTCTCTACGACGGGGAGCTCCGAGCAGTACTTC. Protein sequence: CASSFSTTGSSEQYF.

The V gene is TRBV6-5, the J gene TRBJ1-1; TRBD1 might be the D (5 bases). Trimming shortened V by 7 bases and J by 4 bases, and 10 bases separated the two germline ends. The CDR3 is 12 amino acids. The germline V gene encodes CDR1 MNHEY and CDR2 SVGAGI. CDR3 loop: CASKSGGTEAFF. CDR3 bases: TGTGCCAGCAAATCGGGGGGCACTGAAGCTTTCTTT.

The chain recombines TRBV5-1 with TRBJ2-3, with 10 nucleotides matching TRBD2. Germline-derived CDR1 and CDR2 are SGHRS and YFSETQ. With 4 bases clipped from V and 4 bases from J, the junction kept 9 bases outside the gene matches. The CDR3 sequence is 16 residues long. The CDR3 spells CASSGDTGTSADTQYF. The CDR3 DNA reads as TGCGCCAGCAGCGGGGACACCGGGACTAGCGCAGATACGCAGTATTTT.

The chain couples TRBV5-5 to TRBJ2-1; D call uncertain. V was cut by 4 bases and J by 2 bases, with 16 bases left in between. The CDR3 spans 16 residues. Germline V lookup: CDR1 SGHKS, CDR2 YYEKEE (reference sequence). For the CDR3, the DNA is TGTGCCAGCAGCCCCCCCTTAATCAAGCCCTACAATGAGCAGTTCTTC. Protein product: CASSPPLIKPYNEQFF.